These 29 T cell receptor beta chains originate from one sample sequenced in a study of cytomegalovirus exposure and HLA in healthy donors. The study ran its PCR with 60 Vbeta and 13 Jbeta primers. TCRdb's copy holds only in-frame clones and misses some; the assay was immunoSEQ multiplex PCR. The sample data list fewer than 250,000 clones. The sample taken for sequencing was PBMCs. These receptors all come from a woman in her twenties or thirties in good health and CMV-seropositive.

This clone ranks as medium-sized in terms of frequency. CDR3 loop: CASSIGSTGLGSQPQHF. The CDR3 bases are TGTGCCAGTAGTATAGGGTCGACAGGGTTAGGTAGTCAGCCCCAGCATTTT. The V gene is TRBV19, the J gene TRBJ1-5; 7 bases align to TRBD1. The CDR3 is made up of 17 amino acids. In germline, CDR1 is LNHDA, CDR2 SQIVND (reference sequence). J was trimmed by 6 bases and V by 1 base; bases with no gene match: 12.

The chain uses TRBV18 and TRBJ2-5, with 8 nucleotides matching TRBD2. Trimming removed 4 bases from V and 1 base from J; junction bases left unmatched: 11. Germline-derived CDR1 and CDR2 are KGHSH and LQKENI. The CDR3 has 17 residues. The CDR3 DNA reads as TGTGCCAGCTCACTGGCCTTTAGCGGGACGTTCCAAGAGACCCAGTACTTC. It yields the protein CASSLAFSGTFQETQYF.

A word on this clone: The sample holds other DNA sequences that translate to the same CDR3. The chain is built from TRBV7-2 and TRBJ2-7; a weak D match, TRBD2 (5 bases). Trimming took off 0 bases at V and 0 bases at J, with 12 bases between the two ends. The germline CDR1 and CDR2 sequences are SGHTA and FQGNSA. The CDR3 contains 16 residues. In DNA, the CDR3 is TGTGCCAGCAGCTTAGCGGCCAGCGGAAGCTCCTACGAGCAGTACTTC. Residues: CASSLAASGSSYEQYF.

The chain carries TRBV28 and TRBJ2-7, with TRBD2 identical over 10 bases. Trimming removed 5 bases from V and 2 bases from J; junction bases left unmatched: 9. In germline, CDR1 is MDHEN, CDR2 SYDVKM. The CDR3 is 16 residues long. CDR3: CASSLLAGADPYEQYF. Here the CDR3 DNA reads TGTGCCAGCAGTCTTCTAGCGGGAGCCGACCCCTACGAGCAGTACTTC.

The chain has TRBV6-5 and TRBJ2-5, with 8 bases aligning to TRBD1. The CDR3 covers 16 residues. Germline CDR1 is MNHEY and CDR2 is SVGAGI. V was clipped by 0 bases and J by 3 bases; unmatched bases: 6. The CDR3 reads CASSYSGKGQEETQYF. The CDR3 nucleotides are TGTGCCAGCAGTTACTCCGGAAAGGGACAGGAAGAGACCCAGTACTTC.

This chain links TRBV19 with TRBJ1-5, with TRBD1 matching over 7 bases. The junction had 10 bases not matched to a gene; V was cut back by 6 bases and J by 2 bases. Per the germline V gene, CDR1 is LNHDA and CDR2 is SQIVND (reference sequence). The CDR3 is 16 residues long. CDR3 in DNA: TGTGCCAGTAGCGAACAGGGGTGGTTTGGCAATCAGCCCCAGCATTTT. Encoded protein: CASSEQGWFGNQPQHF.

The CDR3 spells CASSSPGGALNTEAFF. DNA of the CDR3: TGTGCCAGCAGTTCCCCAGGGGGCGCATTGAACACTGAAGCTTTCTTT. The chain joins TRBV28 to TRBJ1-1; 8 nucleotides align to TRBD1. Trimming at V came to 4 bases and at J to 0 bases, leaving 7 bases not matched to a gene. The CDR3 has 16 residues. Germline V gene data show CDR1 as MDHEN and CDR2 as SYDVKM.

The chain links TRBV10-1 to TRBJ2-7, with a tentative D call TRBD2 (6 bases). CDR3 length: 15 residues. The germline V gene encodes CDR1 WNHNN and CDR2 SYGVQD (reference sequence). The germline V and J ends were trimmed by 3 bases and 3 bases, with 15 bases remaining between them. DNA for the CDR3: TGCGCCAGCAGTGAAGGTAGAGGGACTGGCTACGAGCAGTACTTC. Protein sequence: CASSEGRGTGYEQYF.

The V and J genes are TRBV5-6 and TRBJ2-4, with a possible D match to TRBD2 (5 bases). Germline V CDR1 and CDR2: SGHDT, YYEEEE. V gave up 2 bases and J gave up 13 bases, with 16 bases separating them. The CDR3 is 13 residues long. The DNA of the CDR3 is TGTGCCAGCAGCTTAGGACCGGGGTGGGGACAGTACTTC. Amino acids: CASSLGPGWGQYF.

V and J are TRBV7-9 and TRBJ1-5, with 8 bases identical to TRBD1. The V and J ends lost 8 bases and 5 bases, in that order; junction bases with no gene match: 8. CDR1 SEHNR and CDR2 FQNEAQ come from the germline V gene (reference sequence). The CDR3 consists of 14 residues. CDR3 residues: CASDQGAGDQPQHF. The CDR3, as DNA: TGTGCCAGCGACCAGGGGGCTGGGGATCAGCCCCAGCATTTT.

The CDR3 spells CASRDTEFTEAFF. In nucleotides, the CDR3 is TGTGCCAGCCGGGACACTGAGTTCACTGAAGCTTTCTTT. The V and J genes are TRBV28 and TRBJ1-1; D is perhaps TRBD1 (6 bases). Germline V gene data show CDR1 as MDHEN and CDR2 as SYDVKM. V was cut by 8 bases and J by 4 bases, with 14 bases left in between. This CDR3 is built from 13 residues.

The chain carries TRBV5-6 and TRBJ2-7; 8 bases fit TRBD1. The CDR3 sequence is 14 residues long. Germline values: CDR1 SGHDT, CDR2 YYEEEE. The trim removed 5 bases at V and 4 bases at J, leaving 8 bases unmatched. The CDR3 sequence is CASSSRTGRYEQYF. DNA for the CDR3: TGTGCCAGCAGTTCCCGGACAGGGAGATACGAGCAGTACTTC.

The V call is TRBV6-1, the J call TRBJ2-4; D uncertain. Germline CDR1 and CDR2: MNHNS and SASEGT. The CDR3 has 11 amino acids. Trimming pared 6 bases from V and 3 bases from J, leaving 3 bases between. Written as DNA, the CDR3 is TGTGCCAGCAGCAGCAAAAACATTCAGTACTTC. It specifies CASSSKNIQYF.

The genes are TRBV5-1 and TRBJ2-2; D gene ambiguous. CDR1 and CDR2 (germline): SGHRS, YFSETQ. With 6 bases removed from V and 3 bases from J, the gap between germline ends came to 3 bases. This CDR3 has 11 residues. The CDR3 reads CASTDTGELFF. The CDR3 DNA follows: TGCGCCAGCACCGACACCGGGGAGCTGTTTTTT.

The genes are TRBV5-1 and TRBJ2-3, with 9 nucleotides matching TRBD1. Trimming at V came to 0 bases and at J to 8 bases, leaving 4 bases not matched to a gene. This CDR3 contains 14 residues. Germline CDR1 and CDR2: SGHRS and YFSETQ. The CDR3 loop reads CASSLEQGAGTQYF. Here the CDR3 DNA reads TGCGCCAGCAGCTTGGAACAGGGGGCTGGTACGCAGTATTTT.

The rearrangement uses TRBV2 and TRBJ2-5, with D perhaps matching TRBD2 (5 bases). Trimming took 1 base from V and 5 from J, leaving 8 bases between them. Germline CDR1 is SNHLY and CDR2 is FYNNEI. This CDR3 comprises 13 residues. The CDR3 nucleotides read TGTGCCAGCAGTGAAGGAGCGGTTGAGACCCAGTACTTC. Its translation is CASSEGAVETQYF.

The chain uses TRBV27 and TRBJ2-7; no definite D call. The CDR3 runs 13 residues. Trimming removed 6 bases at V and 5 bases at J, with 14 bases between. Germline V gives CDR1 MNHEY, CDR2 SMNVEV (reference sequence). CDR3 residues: CASRPRIENEQYF. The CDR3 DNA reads TGTGCCAGCAGACCCCGAATCGAGAACGAGCAGTACTTC.

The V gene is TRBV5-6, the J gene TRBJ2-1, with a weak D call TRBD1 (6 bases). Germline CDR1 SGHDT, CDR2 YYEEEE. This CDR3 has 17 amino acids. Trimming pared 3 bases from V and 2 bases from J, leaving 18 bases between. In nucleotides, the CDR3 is TGTGCCAGCAGCTCATCTTACAGGGCATCCACCTACAATGAGCAGTTCTTC. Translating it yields CASSSSYRASTYNEQFF.

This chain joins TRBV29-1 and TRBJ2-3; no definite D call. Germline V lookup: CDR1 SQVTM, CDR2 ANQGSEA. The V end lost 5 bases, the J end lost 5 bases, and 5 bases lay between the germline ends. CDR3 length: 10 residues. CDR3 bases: TGCAGCGTTTCCCAAGATACGCAGTATTTT. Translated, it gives CSVSQDTQYF.

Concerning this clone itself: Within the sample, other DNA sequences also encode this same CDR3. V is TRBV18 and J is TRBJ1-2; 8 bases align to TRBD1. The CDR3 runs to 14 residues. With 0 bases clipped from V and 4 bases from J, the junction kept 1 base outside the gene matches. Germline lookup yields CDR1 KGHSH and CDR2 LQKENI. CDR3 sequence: CASSPPGTGYGYTF. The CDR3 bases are TGTGCCAGCTCACCACCCGGGACAGGCTATGGCTACACCTTC.

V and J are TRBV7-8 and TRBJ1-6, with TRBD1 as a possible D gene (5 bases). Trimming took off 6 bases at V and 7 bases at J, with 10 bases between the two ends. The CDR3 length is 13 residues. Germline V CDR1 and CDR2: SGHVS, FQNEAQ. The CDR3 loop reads CASRPRENSPLHF. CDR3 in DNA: TGTGCCAGCAGACCCAGGGAAAATTCACCCCTCCACTTT.

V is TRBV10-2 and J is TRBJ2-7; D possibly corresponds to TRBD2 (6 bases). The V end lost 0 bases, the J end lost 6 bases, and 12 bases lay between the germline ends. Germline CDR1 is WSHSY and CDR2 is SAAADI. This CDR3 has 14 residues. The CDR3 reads CASSESAGIGEQYF. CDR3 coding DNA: TGCGCCAGCAGTGAGTCAGCGGGTATCGGCGAGCAGTACTTC.

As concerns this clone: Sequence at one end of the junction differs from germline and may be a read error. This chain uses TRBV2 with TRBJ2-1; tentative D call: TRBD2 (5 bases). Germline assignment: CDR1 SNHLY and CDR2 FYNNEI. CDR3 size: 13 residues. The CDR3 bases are TGTGCCAGCCGTGATGGACTCTACAATGAGCAGTTCTTC. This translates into CASRDGLYNEQFF.

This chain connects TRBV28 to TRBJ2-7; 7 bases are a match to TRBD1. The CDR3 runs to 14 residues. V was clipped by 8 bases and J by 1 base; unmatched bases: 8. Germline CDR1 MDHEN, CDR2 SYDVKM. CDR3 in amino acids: CASGYRGRSYEQYF. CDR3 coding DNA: TGTGCCAGCGGGTACAGGGGTCGTTCCTACGAGCAGTACTTC.

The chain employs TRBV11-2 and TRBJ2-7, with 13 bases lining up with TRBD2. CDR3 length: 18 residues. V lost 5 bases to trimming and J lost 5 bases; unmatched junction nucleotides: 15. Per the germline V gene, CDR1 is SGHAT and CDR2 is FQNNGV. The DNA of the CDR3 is TGTGCCAGCAGCCGATGGACTAGCGGGAGTCCATATTGGAACGAGCAGTACTTC. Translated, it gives CASSRWTSGSPYWNEQYF.

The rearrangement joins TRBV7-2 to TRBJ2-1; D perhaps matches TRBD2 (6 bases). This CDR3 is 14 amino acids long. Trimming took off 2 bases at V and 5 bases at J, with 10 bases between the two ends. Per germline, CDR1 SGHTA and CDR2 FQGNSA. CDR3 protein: CASSLWGGNNEQFF. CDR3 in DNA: TGTGCCAGCAGCTTATGGGGCGGGAACAATGAGCAGTTCTTC.

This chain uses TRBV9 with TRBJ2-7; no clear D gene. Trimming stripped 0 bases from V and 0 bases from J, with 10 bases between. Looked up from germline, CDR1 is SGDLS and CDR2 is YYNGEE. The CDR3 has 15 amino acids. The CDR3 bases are TGTGCCAGCAGCGTAGGGCTGGCTTACTCCTACGAGCAGTACTTC. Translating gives CASSVGLAYSYEQYF.

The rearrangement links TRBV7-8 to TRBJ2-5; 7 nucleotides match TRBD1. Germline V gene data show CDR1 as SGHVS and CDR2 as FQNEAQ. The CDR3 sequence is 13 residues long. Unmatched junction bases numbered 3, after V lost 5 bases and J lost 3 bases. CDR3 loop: CASSPTGEETQYF. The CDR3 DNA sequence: TGTGCCAGCAGCCCCACAGGGGAAGAGACCCAGTACTTC.

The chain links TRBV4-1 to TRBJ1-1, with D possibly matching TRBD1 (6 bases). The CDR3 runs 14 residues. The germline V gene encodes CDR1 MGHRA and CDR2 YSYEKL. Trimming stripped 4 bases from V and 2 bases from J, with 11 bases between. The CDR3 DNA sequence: TGCGCCAGCAGCCTCCTAGGGGGAAACACTGAAGCTTTCTTT. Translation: CASSLLGGNTEAFF.